Presented here are 25 T cell receptor beta chains from one specimen sequenced in a study of response to subunit inactivated influenza vaccine. One entry per CDR3 protein results from TCRdb running MiXCR on the RT-PCR reads. The sample lists 150,000 to 200,000 distinct CDR3 sequences; around 10% were seen once. The material was CD8+ T cells sorted from PBMCs, obtained 23 to 25 months after vaccination. The receptors were gathered from a man aged 50-75 years who received an inactivated influenza vaccine.

This chain joins TRBV20-1 and TRBJ2-3; 10 nucleotides align to TRBD2. This CDR3 region has 17 residues. From germline, CDR1 is DFQATT and CDR2 SNEGSKA (reference sequence). Losses at the gene ends were 0 bases for V and 1 base for J; bases not matched to a gene: 7. CDR3 sequence (DNA): TGCAGTGCTAGAGATCATTCTAGCGGGGGTCGCACAGATACGCAGTATTTT. It translates to CSARDHSSGGRTDTQYF.

This clonotype has only a few counts. Here the CDR3 reads CASSVFGMTVETQYF. DNA of the CDR3: TGTGCCAGCAGTGTGTTTGGTATGACGGTGGAGACCCAGTACTTC. The chain carries TRBV2 and TRBJ2-5; D gene uncertain. The germline V gene encodes CDR1 SNHLY and CDR2 FYNNEI. Trimming shortened V by 4 bases and J by 5 bases, and 17 bases separated the two germline ends. The CDR3 consists of 15 residues.

The sample holds many counts of this clonotype. This chain joins TRBV4-2 and TRBJ2-7; D might be TRBD2 (6 bases). Germline V CDR1 and CDR2: LGHNA, YNFKEQ. The CDR3 sequence is 14 residues long. The ends were cut back, 4 bases at V and 0 bases at J, with 10 bases in the middle. In nucleotides, the CDR3 is TGTGCCAGCAGCCCCCTCGGGAGCTCCTACGAGCAGTACTTC. It is translated as CASSPLGSSYEQYF.

This clonotype occurred a few times. J is TRBJ2-1 and V is TRBV19; D call uncertain. Per germline, CDR1 LNHDA and CDR2 SQIVND (reference sequence). The CDR3 spans 16 residues. V shed 7 bases and J shed 2 bases, with 18 bases lying between them. The CDR3 bases are TGTGCCAGTATAGGAAAGGGCCCTCTAACCTACAATGAGCAGTTCTTC. It is translated as CASIGKGPLTYNEQFF.

V gene TRBV20-1 combines with J gene TRBJ2-7, with 9 bases fitting TRBD2. Germline assignment: CDR1 DFQATT and CDR2 SNEGSKA (reference sequence). V shed 5 bases and J 0 bases; nucleotides not matched to a gene: 5. This CDR3 has 14 residues. CDR3 sequence (DNA): TGCAGTGCTGAGCGGGAGGAAGCCTCCTACGAGCAGTACTTC. This translates into CSAEREEASYEQYF.

This clonotype was seen many times. The J gene is TRBJ2-7, the V gene TRBV9; perhaps D is TRBD1 or TRBD2 (5 bases each). Germline CDR1 reads SGDLS; CDR2 reads YYNGEE. This CDR3 is 13 amino acids long. Trimming removed 4 bases from V and 4 bases from J, with 12 bases in between. The CDR3 DNA reads TGTGCCAGCAGCCCCTATGGGGGATACGAGCAGTACTTC. Protein sequence: CASSPYGGYEQYF. Filled out from reference TRBV9 and TRBJ2-7, the complete variable domain reads DSGVTQTPKHLITATGQRVTLRCSPRSGDLSVYWYQQSLDQGLQFLIQYYNGEERAKGNILERFSAQQFPDLHSELNLSSLELGDSALYFCASSPYGGYEQYFGPGTRLTVT.

Only a few counts were recorded for this clonotype. The chain has TRBV20-1 and TRBJ2-1; 10 bases align to TRBD2. The CDR3 sequence is 13 residues long. Germline CDR1 is DFQATT and CDR2 is SNEGSKA (reference sequence). The V and J ends lost 7 bases and 5 bases, in that order; junction bases with no gene match: 5. CDR3 in amino acids: CSESGTSDNEQFF. The CDR3 bases are TGCAGTGAAAGCGGGACTAGCGACAATGAGCAGTTCTTC.

This clonotype came up a few times. The V call is TRBV2, the J call TRBJ1-5; the D is unclear. The length of the CDR3 is 11 residues. Germline V gives CDR1 SNHLY, CDR2 FYNNEI. Trimming pared 7 bases from V and 9 bases from J, leaving 10 bases between. CDR3 loop: CASTDRGPQHF. The DNA of the CDR3 is TGTGCCAGCACCGACCGGGGGCCCCAGCATTTT.

CDR3 region: CASAIGRGTDTQYF. In DNA form, the CDR3 reads TGTGCCTCCGCTATAGGACGCGGCACAGATACGCAGTATTTT. The V call is TRBV7-7, the J call TRBJ2-3; no reliable D call. CDR1 SSHAT and CDR2 FNYEAQ come from the germline V gene (reference sequence). The CDR3 sequence is 14 residues long. V dropped 11 bases and J dropped 1 base, with 16 bases sitting between them.

This rearrangement joins TRBV3-1 to TRBJ1-4; D possibly corresponds to TRBD1 (5 bases). The V end was cut by 1 base, the J end by 8 bases, with 5 bases between. Looked up from germline, CDR1 is LGHDT and CDR2 is YNNKEL (reference sequence). This CDR3 contains 12 residues. The CDR3 bases are TGTGCCAGCAGCCAAGGACAGGAAAAACTGTTTTTT. This translates into CASSQGQEKLFF.

V is TRBV20-1 and J is TRBJ2-4; possibly TRBD2 for D (6 bases). Germline CDR1 and CDR2: DFQATT and SNEGSKA (reference sequence). The CDR3 extends over 15 amino acids. Trimming stripped 0 bases from V and 8 bases from J, with 17 bases between. CDR3 DNA: TGCAGTGCTAGAGACCCCGACTCATGGAGGGACATTCAGTACTTC. It encodes CSARDPDSWRDIQYF.

The V gene is TRBV30, the J gene TRBJ1-1, with D hard to call. This CDR3 is built from 13 residues. V was clipped by 3 bases and J by 5 bases, with 13 bases between them. CDR1 is GTSNPN, CDR2 SVGIG, per germline (reference sequence). The CDR3 DNA reads TGTGCCTGGAGGCCCCCTCAATTAACTGAAGCTTTCTTT. It encodes CAWRPPQLTEAFF.

This clonotype occurred many times. The rearrangement uses TRBV27 and TRBJ2-2; 11 nucleotides agree with TRBD2. Trimming cost V 6 bases and J 5 bases; bases outside gene matches: 8. Germline-derived CDR1 and CDR2 are MNHEY and SMNVEV (reference sequence). The CDR3 spans 16 residues. The CDR3 protein is CASSPLAGASTGELFF. CDR3 in DNA: TGTGCCAGCAGCCCACTAGCGGGAGCAAGTACCGGGGAGCTGTTTTTT.

This clonotype was counted a few times. The chain links TRBV29-1 to TRBJ2-3; D might be TRBD1 or TRBD2, each matching 5 bases. Per the germline V gene, CDR1 is SQVTM and CDR2 is ANQGSEA. Trimming left V 7 bases short and J 2 bases short, with 10 bases between. The length of the CDR3 is 12 residues. The CDR3 bases are TGCAGCGCTCCAGGGACCACAGATACGCAGTATTTT. Its protein product is CSAPGTTDTQYF.

Many counts were recorded for this clonotype. The V and J genes are TRBV10-3 and TRBJ2-5; either TRBD1 or TRBD2 may fit D (5 bases each). Germline CDR1 is ENHRY and CDR2 is SYGVKD. The V end was cut by 4 bases, the J end by 1 base, with 13 bases between. There are 15 residues in the CDR3. CDR3 sequence reads: CAISARGDLQETQYF. The CDR3 nucleotides read TGTGCCATCAGTGCCCGAGGGGATCTCCAAGAGACCCAGTACTTC.

This chain links TRBV29-1 with TRBJ2-5; TRBD1 is a possible D gene (6 bases). The CDR3 is 18 amino acids. Germline CDR1 reads SQVTM; CDR2 reads ANQGSEA. V was shortened by 3 bases and J by 5 bases, with 28 bases between the two germline ends. The CDR3 loop is CSVEGLTGIGTPEETQYF. As DNA, the CDR3 is TGCAGCGTTGAGGGGCTGACAGGTATAGGGACCCCAGAGGAGACCCAGTACTTC.

This clonotype was observed many times. The chain employs TRBV12-3 or TRBV12-4 and TRBJ2-3; D gene uncertain. CDR3 size: 14 residues. The V end lost 1 base, the J end lost 6 bases, and 11 bases lay between the germline ends. The CDR3 protein is CASSLGRSWDTQYF. The CDR3 region has the DNA TGTGCCAGCAGTTTAGGCAGATCCTGGGATACGCAGTATTTT.

The chain employs TRBV6-2 or TRBV6-3 and TRBJ2-5; D remains ambiguous. The germline V gene has CDR1 MNHEY and CDR2 SVGEGT. The length of the CDR3 is 15 residues. V gave up 0 bases and J gave up 0 bases, with 8 bases separating them. This CDR3 reads CASSYSMWYQETQYF. DNA for the CDR3: TGTGCCAGCAGTTACTCGATGTGGTACCAAGAGACCCAGTACTTC.

This clonotype was detected only a few times. This sequence joins TRBV12-3 or TRBV12-4 and TRBJ2-5; 7 bases fit TRBD2. The CDR3 loop spans 13 amino acids. Germline trimming cut 1 base from V and 6 bases from J; bases unmatched to any gene: 2. The CDR3 sequence is CASSLGGGKTQYF. The CDR3 DNA reads as TGTGCCAGCAGTTTAGGCGGGGGAAAGACCCAGTACTTC.

The chain is built from TRBV7-9 and TRBJ1-1; D possibly corresponds to TRBD1 (6 bases). There are 13 residues in the CDR3. Trimming removed 1 base from V and 6 bases from J, with 9 bases in between. Germline-derived CDR1 and CDR2 are SEHNR and FQNEAQ (reference sequence). CDR3 sequence: CASSLGGHPEAFF. As DNA, the CDR3 is TGTGCCAGCAGCTTAGGGGGACACCCTGAAGCTTTCTTT.

This clonotype appeared many times. The CDR3 DNA follows: TGCGCCAGCAGCCAAGATTGGGGGATGAACACTGAAGCTTTCTTT. It specifies CASSQDWGMNTEAFF. The V and J genes are TRBV4-1 and TRBJ1-1, with a tentative D call TRBD1 (5 bases). CDR1 and CDR2 from the germline V gene are MGHRA and YSYEKL. CDR3 length: 15 amino acids. V was clipped by 0 bases and J by 0 bases, with 8 bases between them.

There are a few counts of this clonotype. V is TRBV25-1 and J is TRBJ2-1; D remains ambiguous. V was cut by 1 base and J by 6 bases, with 13 bases left in between. CDR1 and CDR2 (germline): MGHDK, SYGVNS. The CDR3 contains 15 residues. CDR3 nucleotides: TGTGCCAGCAGTGAATTGTCCACCTCGGCCAATGAGCAGTTCTTC. Amino acid sequence: CASSELSTSANEQFF.

The rearrangement joins TRBV29-1 to TRBJ1-2; 9 bases are a match to TRBD1. Losses at the gene ends were 7 bases for V and 3 bases for J; bases not matched to a gene: 6. CDR3 length: 13 residues. Germline CDR1 and CDR2: SQVTM and ANQGSEA. The CDR3 loop reads CSAQGQGHYGYTF. In DNA form, the CDR3 reads TGCAGCGCCCAGGGACAGGGCCACTATGGCTACACCTTC.

This clonotype has a count of ten or more. This chain joins TRBV29-1 and TRBJ1-4; D is ambiguous. CDR3 size: 13 residues. CDR1 is SQVTM and CDR2 is ANQGSEA in the germline V gene. Trimming cost V 5 bases and J 5 bases, with 12 bases left between them. The CDR3 DNA reads TGCAGCGTTTGGGCGGACCCAAATGAAAAACTGTTTTTT. Encoded protein: CSVWADPNEKLFF.

This clonotype was counted only a few times. V is TRBV29-1 and J is TRBJ1-2; D is unclear. Germline CDR1 is SQVTM and CDR2 is ANQGSEA. This CDR3 is built from 14 residues. V was clipped by 0 bases and J by 6 bases, with 14 bases between them. Here the CDR3 DNA reads TGCAGCGTTGAAGACCCCCGACACCTTCATGGCTACACCTTC. This encodes CSVEDPRHLHGYTF.